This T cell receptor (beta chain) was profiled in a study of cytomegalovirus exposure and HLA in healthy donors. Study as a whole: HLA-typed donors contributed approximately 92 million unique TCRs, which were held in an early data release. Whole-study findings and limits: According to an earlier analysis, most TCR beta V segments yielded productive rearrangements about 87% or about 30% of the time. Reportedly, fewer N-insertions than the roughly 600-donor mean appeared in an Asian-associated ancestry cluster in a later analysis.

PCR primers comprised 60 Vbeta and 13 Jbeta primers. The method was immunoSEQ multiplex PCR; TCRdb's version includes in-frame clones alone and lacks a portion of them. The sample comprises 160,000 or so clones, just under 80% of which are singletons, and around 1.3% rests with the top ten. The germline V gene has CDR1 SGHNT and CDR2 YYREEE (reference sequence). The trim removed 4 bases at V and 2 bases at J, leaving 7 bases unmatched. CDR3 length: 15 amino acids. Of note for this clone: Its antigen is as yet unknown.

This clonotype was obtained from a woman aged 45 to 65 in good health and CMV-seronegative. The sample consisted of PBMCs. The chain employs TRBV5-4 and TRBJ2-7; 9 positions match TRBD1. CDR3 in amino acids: CASSQMGQGPYEQYF. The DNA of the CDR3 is TGTGCCAGCAGCCAGATGGGACAGGGCCCCTACGAGCAGTACTTC.